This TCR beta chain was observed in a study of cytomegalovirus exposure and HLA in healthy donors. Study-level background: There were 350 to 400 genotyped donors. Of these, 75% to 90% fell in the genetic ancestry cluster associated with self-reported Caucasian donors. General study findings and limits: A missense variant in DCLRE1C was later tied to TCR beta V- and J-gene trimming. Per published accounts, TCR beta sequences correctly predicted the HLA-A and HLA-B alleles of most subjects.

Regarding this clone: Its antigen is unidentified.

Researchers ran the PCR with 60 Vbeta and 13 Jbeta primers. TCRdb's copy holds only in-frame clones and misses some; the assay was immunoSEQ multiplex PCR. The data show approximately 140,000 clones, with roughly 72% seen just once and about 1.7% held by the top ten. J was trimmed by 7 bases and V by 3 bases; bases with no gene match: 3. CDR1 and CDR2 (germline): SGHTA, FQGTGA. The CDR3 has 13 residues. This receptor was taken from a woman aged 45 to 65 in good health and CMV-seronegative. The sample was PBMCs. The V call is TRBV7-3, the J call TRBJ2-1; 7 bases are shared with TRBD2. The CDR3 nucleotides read TGTGCCAGCAGCTTTAAACTAGCGAATGAGCAGTTCTTC. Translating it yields CASSFKLANEQFF.